This T cell receptor (beta chain) was identified during a study of vaccination and CD4 T cells after COVID-19. The treatment was: roughly 10-day PBMC culture with coronavirus spike peptide pools or control peptides (ViraFEST assay). There are 15 residues in the CDR3. V lost 6 bases, J lost 6 bases, and 21 bases lay in between. Germline loops: CDR1 LNHDA, CDR2 SQIVND (reference sequence). On this clonotype itself: Its matching antigen is unknown.

Cultured CD4+ T-cell DNA underwent Oncomine TCR Beta short-read sequencing. MiXCR was run by TCRdb on the PCR reads, yielding one entry per CDR3 protein. Of almost 20,000 distinct CDR3 sequences listed, 40% to 55% are singletons. The sequence derives from a human donor who had recovered from COVID-19. The gene calls are TRBV19 and TRBJ2-7; a weak D match, TRBD1 (6 bases). Sequencing used CD4+ T cells from blood, cultured in vitro, obtained after SARS-CoV-2 vaccination. The CDR3 sequence is CASRAQGLGSREQYF. The CDR3 nucleotides read TGTGCCAGTAGGGCCCAGGGGCTCGGGTCCCGCGAGCAGTACTTC. The full variable domain, rest sourced from reference TRBV19 and TRBJ2-7, is DGGITQSPKYLFRKEGQNVTLSCEQNLNHDAMYWYRQDPGQGLRLIYYSQIVNDFQKGDIAEGYSVSREKKESFPLTVTSAQKNPTAFYLCASRAQGLGSREQYFGPGTRLTVT.